The 28 T cell receptor beta chains reported below all come from one sample, sequenced in a study of blood T cells in healthy people across ages (dated by TCRdb to the mid-2010s). The library was made by 5' RACE. Sequencing was performed on an Illumina HiSeq 2500. A second PCR of 7 to 11 cycles was performed with a sample-barcoded 5' primer and a J-beta primer mix. TCRdb reanalyzed the raw reads on its own, using fastp at Q25 for trimming and MiXCR for clone calling, and kept in-frame beta chains. Merged by CDR3 protein, the rows form single entries marked with the most common genes and DNA. The sample data list fewer than 650,000 distinct CDR3 sequences, and about 26% of these were observed just once. Together, the top ten hold under 4.5% of the sample. This same sample was also taken into another study, of T cells of mothers and their children.

What was sequenced was blood. These receptors all stem from a boy between 2 and 15 years old in good health.

The rearrangement uses TRBV6-1 and TRBJ1-1; no definite D call. V lost 8 bases and J lost 4, with 11 bases in between. This CDR3 comprises 12 residues. Looked up from germline, CDR1 is MNHNS and CDR2 is SASEGT. DNA for the CDR3: TGTGCCAGCGGCAGACCGATCACTGAAGCTTTCTTT. This gives the protein CASGRPITEAFF.

A few counts support this clonotype. The chain combines TRBV6-5 with TRBJ1-2, with D hard to call. The CDR3 is made up of 13 amino acids. The V and J ends lost 5 bases and 4 bases respectively, with 11 bases between them. Germline CDR1 is MNHEY and CDR2 is SVGAGI. The CDR3 spells CASSGEQLYGYTF. In DNA form, the CDR3 reads TGTGCCAGCAGTGGGGAACAGCTCTATGGCTACACCTTC.

This clonotype occurred a few times. CDR3 amino acids: CASSEFGPAGSGANVLTF. CDR3 coding DNA: TGTGCCAGCAGTGAATTTGGTCCAGCGGGGTCTGGGGCCAACGTCCTGACTTTC. This rearrangement joins TRBV2 to TRBJ2-6, with 7 bases lining up with TRBD2. CDR3 length: 18 amino acids. Losses at the gene ends were 2 bases for V and 1 base for J; bases not matched to a gene: 8. CDR1 SNHLY and CDR2 FYNNEI come from the germline V gene.

This clonotype was recorded at least ten times. The J gene is TRBJ2-5, the V gene TRBV7-9; 7 bases are shared with TRBD1. Germline assignment: CDR1 SEHNR and CDR2 FQNEAQ (reference sequence). CDR3 length: 14 residues. V dropped 2 bases and J dropped 4; count of bases not matched to a gene: 4. CDR3 nucleotides: TGTGCCAGCAGCTTACAGAGGGGGCGAGAGACCCAGTACTTC. Translated, it gives CASSLQRGRETQYF.

The chain links TRBV28 to TRBJ2-1; the match to TRBD1 covers 8 bases. CDR3 length: 17 amino acids. V shed 5 bases and J 2 bases; nucleotides not matched to a gene: 11. Per germline, CDR1 MDHEN and CDR2 SYDVKM. The CDR3 region has the DNA TGTGCCAGCAGTCCCACCGGAAGGACAGGGACCTACAATGAGCAGTTCTTC. It specifies CASSPTGRTGTYNEQFF.

This clonotype has only one observation. The chain couples TRBV2 to TRBJ1-4; D is uncertain. There are 11 residues in the CDR3. Trimming shortened V by 9 bases and J by 7 bases, and 9 bases separated the two germline ends. Looked up from germline, CDR1 is SNHLY and CDR2 is FYNNEI. The CDR3 region has the DNA TGTGCCAGTACCAGCCTTGAAAAACTGTTTTTT. It yields the protein CASTSLEKLFF.

This clonotype was recorded many times. The chain joins TRBV29-1 to TRBJ1-1; no clear D gene. The CDR3 extends over 13 amino acids. V shed 4 bases and J shed 1 base, with 10 bases lying between them. Per germline, CDR1 SQVTM and CDR2 ANQGSEA. The CDR3 reads CSVGVHANTEAFF. The CDR3 coding sequence is TGCAGCGTTGGTGTTCACGCGAACACTGAAGCTTTCTTT.

The table lists this clonotype with a few counts. One end of the junction is discordant with germline, which a read error may explain. The chain employs TRBV6-2 or TRBV6-3 and TRBJ1-5; 9 nucleotides agree with TRBD1. The CDR3 has 15 residues. CDR1 and CDR2 (germline): MNHEY, SVGEGT. The CDR3 loop reads CTSSPQGASGQPQHF. The CDR3 DNA is TGTACCAGCAGCCCACAGGGGGCTTCAGGTCAGCCCCAGCATTTT.

This sequence joins TRBV27 and TRBJ2-3; D is perhaps TRBD2 (6 bases). Germline CDR1 MNHEY, CDR2 SMNVEV (reference sequence). The CDR3 extends over 11 amino acids. The V end lost 8 bases, the J end lost 5 bases, and 8 bases lay between the germline ends. In DNA form, the CDR3 reads TGTGCCAGCCACGGGGGAGATACGCAGTATTTT. This sequence encodes CASHGGDTQYF.

A few counts support this clonotype. The J gene is TRBJ1-4, the V gene TRBV11-2, with D perhaps TRBD1 (5 bases). Germline V lookup: CDR1 SGHAT, CDR2 FQNNGV. This CDR3 is built from 14 residues. Trimming took 1 base from V and 5 from J, leaving 8 bases between them. CDR3: CASSLGSGNEKLFF. DNA of the CDR3: TGTGCCAGCAGCTTAGGCTCAGGGAATGAAAAACTGTTTTTT.

J is TRBJ2-5 and V is TRBV5-1; D may be TRBD1 (6 bases). Trimming left V 3 bases short and J 3 bases short, with 18 bases between. The CDR3 extends over 16 amino acids. Germline loops: CDR1 SGHRS, CDR2 YFSETQ. The CDR3 DNA reads as TGCGCCAGCAGCTCGGTAGCTGGGGCAGGGGAAGAGACCCAGTACTTC. This gives the protein CASSSVAGAGEETQYF.

A word on this clonotype: One end of the junction varies from germline; a read error may be responsible. The CDR3 DNA follows: TGTGCCTGTCTTGGGACAGGGGCCGAGGTAATCTTC. Encoded protein: CACLGTGAEVIF. The chain combines TRBV2 with TRBJ2-5, with TRBD1 matching 10 bases. Looked up from germline, CDR1 is SNHLY and CDR2 is FYNNEI. This CDR3 region has 12 residues.

The chain is built from TRBV11-2 and TRBJ2-4; unclear D gene. This CDR3 is built from 15 residues. V dropped 1 base and J dropped 4 bases, with 11 bases sitting between them. Germline loops: CDR1 SGHAT, CDR2 FQNNGV. The CDR3 DNA reads as TGTGCCAGCAGCTTAGGGTGGCAGGAGAAAAACATTCAGTACTTC. It translates to CASSLGWQEKNIQYF.

This clonotype was seen repeatedly, ten times or more. The chain is built from TRBV7-3 and TRBJ2-1; D is perhaps TRBD1 (5 bases). V was trimmed by 1 base and J by 6 bases, leaving 10 bases between them. The CDR3 length is 14 residues. Germline CDR1 and CDR2: SGHTA and FQGTGA. The CDR3: CASSLIGRANEQFF. The CDR3 DNA reads as TGTGCCAGCAGCTTAATAGGCAGGGCCAATGAGCAGTTCTTC.

The chain employs TRBV29-1 and TRBJ2-6, with D unresolved. CDR3 length: 13 amino acids. Germline V gene lookup returns CDR1 SQVTM and CDR2 ANQGSEA. V was clipped by 4 bases and J by 0 bases, with 4 bases between them. CDR3 sequence: CSVAFSGANVLTF. The CDR3 DNA follows: TGCAGCGTTGCCTTCTCTGGGGCCAACGTCCTGACTTTC.

Details on this clonotype: Because the CDR3 is missing its conserved closing phenylalanine or tryptophan, this is likely a read error. The chain links TRBV4-2 to TRBJ1-6; no reliable D call. V shed 6 bases and J shed 7 bases, with 16 bases lying between them. CDR3 length equals 15 residues. CDR1 and CDR2 from the germline V gene are LGHNA and YNFKEQ. The CDR3 reads CASRALEGENSPLHS. The CDR3 region has the DNA TGTGCCAGCAGGGCTCTAGAGGGAGAGAATTCACCCCTCCACTCT.

The chain is built from TRBV20-1 and TRBJ2-5; TRBD2 is a possible D gene (5 bases). Gene TRBJ2-7 matches the end of the DNA better, so the J call may be wrong. In germline, CDR1 is DFQATT, CDR2 SNEGSKA (reference sequence). The CDR3 runs to 13 residues. The CDR3 spells CSAIALSSYEQYF. The CDR3, as DNA: TGCAGTGCTATAGCGCTCAGCTCCTACGAGCAGTACTTC.

The genes are TRBV11-2 and TRBJ2-7; D might be TRBD1 (6 bases). This CDR3 is built from 15 residues. In germline, CDR1 is SGHAT, CDR2 FQNNGV. Trimming took 5 bases from V and 0 from J, leaving 14 bases between them. CDR3 DNA sequence: TGTGCCAGCAGCACCCGCTTGGGGGCCTCCTACGAGCAGTACTTC. It yields the protein CASSTRLGASYEQYF. The complete variable domain, with remaining parts taken from reference TRBV11-2 and TRBJ2-7, reads EAGVAQSPRYKIIEKRQSVAFWCNPISGHATLYWYQQILGQGPKLLIQFQNNGVVDDSQLPKDRFSAERLKGVDSTLKIQPAKLEDSAVYLCASSTRLGASYEQYFGPGTRLTVT.

V is TRBV19 and J is TRBJ2-1; TRBD2 matches 7 bases. CDR1 and CDR2 (germline): LNHDA, SQIVND (reference sequence). Unmatched junction bases numbered 6, after V lost 1 base and J lost 6 bases. This CDR3 has 15 residues. CDR3: CASSIGGGGFNEQFF. CDR3 DNA: TGTGCCAGTAGTATAGGGGGGGGTGGTTTCAATGAGCAGTTCTTC. The whole variable domain, remainder taken from reference TRBV19 and TRBJ2-1, is DGGITQSPKYLFRKEGQNVTLSCEQNLNHDAMYWYRQDPGQGLRLIYYSQIVNDFQKGDIAEGYSVSREKKESFPLTVTSAQKNPTAFYLCASSIGGGGFNEQFFGPGTRLTVL.

Only a few counts were recorded for this clonotype. The chain carries TRBV7-9 and TRBJ2-7; 10 bases match TRBD2. The CDR3 has 16 amino acids. CDR1 is SEHNR, CDR2 FQNEAQ, per germline (reference sequence). The trim removed 2 bases at V and 5 bases at J, leaving 9 bases unmatched. The CDR3: CASSLFPSGGFHEQYF. CDR3 in DNA: TGTGCCAGCAGCTTATTCCCTAGCGGGGGTTTCCACGAGCAGTACTTC.

J is TRBJ1-4 and V is TRBV11-2; weak D call: TRBD1 (5 bases). The germline gives CDR1 SGHAT, CDR2 FQNNGV. This CDR3 is 14 amino acids long. The germline V and J ends were trimmed by 3 bases and 10 bases, with 15 bases remaining between them. The CDR3: CASSFGAREGKLFF. The CDR3 DNA is TGTGCCAGCAGCTTTGGGGCTAGAGAGGGAAAACTGTTTTTT.

This clonotype was seen more than once but under ten times. V and J are TRBV11-3 and TRBJ2-5, with 9 bases fitting TRBD2. The J segment lost 5 bases and the V segment lost 5 bases, leaving 6 bases of the junction unmatched. Germline loops: CDR1 SGHNT, CDR2 YENEEA. The CDR3 loop spans 14 amino acids. CDR3 region: CASSTGTSQETQYF. The CDR3 nucleotides are TGTGCCAGCAGCACCGGGACTAGCCAGGAGACCCAGTACTTC.

CDR3 sequence (DNA): TGCAGTGCTTACAAGGGACTAGCGGGCCATCAAGAGACCCAGTACTTC. Its protein is CSAYKGLAGHQETQYF. V and J are TRBV20-1 and TRBJ2-5; TRBD2 matches 12 bases. CDR3 length: 16 residues. Germline loops: CDR1 DFQATT, CDR2 SNEGSKA (reference sequence). With 5 bases clipped from V and 2 bases from J, the junction kept 9 bases outside the gene matches.

V and J are TRBV5-1 and TRBJ2-1, with a weak D call TRBD2 (5 bases). The V and J ends lost 7 bases and 6 bases respectively, with 17 bases between them. In germline, CDR1 is SGHRS, CDR2 YFSETQ. The CDR3 runs 14 residues. CDR3 protein: CASWYGLAGNEQFF. Written as DNA, the CDR3 is TGCGCCAGCTGGTATGGGCTAGCCGGCAATGAGCAGTTCTTC.

The V gene is TRBV7-8, the J gene TRBJ1-5, with D perhaps matching TRBD1 (5 bases). The V and J ends lost 6 bases and 3 bases respectively, with 15 bases between them. Per germline, CDR1 SGHVS and CDR2 FQNEAQ. The CDR3 loop spans 15 amino acids. CDR3 DNA sequence: TGTGCCAGCAGTTTATCGACAGCGAACAATCAGCCCCAGCATTTT. As protein: CASSLSTANNQPQHF.

V usage is TRBV7-8 and J usage is TRBJ2-6; 9 nucleotides agree with TRBD1. V lost 9 bases, J lost 1 base, and 4 bases stayed unmatched. Germline CDR1 is SGHVS and CDR2 is FQNEAQ. The CDR3 extends over 15 amino acids. The CDR3 reads CASWTGASGANVLTF. The CDR3 DNA reads TGTGCCAGTTGGACAGGGGCGTCTGGGGCCAACGTCCTGACTTTC.

This clonotype was counted once. This chain links TRBV12-3 or TRBV12-4 with TRBJ1-1; 7 bases are a match to TRBD1. V trimming: 6 bases; J trimming: 2 bases; junction bases outside the gene matches: 3. CDR3 size: 13 residues. CDR3 region: CASRTGYNTEAFF. The CDR3 DNA reads TGTGCCAGCAGGACAGGGTACAACACTGAAGCTTTCTTT.

The rearrangement links TRBV7-2 to TRBJ2-3; 8 bases are a match to TRBD2. The germline V gene has CDR1 SGHTA and CDR2 FQGNSA. This CDR3 is built from 18 residues. The V and J ends lost 4 bases and 3 bases, in that order; junction bases with no gene match: 15. The CDR3 DNA reads TGTGCCAGCAGCTCTCCGGACTTAGCGGGGATTCGAACAGATACGCAGTATTTT. Protein: CASSSPDLAGIRTDTQYF. The full variable domain, its missing parts supplied by reference TRBV7-2 and TRBJ2-3, is GAGVSQSPSNKVTEKGKDVELRCDPISGHTALYWYRQSLGQGLEFLIYFQGNSAPDKSGLPSDRFSAERTGGSVSTLTIQRTQQEDSAVYLCASSSPDLAGIRTDTQYFGPGTRLTVL.